A selection of T cell receptor beta chains follows, all from one sample in a study of metastatic and nonmetastatic thyroid tumors. MiXCR was used by TCRdb to re-call the PCR reads. The sample records approximately 31,000 clones, 30% being singletons. The material sequenced was blood. The receptors shown here come from a female donor with papillary thyroid cancer or a benign thyroid nodule (not recorded which). Some clones in this sample may be carry-over from other donors' samples. The CDR3 runs from the conserved cysteine through the conserved F or W. D genes are given only for firm matches. Only some rows state a clone size, as once, few, many or a class for expanded clones.

TRBJ1-5	-	-	TRBV7-8	TGTGCCAGCAGCTTAGAGGTTAGGACGGCTAATCAGCCCCAGCATTTT	CASSLEVRTANQPQHF
TRBJ2-5	TRBD2	-	TRBV30	TGTGCCTGGAGTGGGACTAGCGGGAACCAAGAGACCCAGTACTTC	CAWSGTSGNQETQYF
TRBJ2-3	TRBD2	many	TRBV20-1	TGCAGTGCTACCGGGACTAGCGGGAAAACAGATACGCAGTATTTT	CSATGTSGKTDTQYF
TRBJ2-3	-	few	TRBV5-1	TGTGCCAGCAGCTTGGTGGCGGGGACAGATACGCAGTATTTT	CASSLVAGTDTQYF
TRBJ1-3	TRBD1	many	TRBV9	TGTGCCAGCAGCGTAGGGACAGGGGGAAACACCATATATTTT	CASSVGTGGNTIYF
TRBJ1-2	TRBD1	few	TRBV6-2/TRBV6-3	TGTGCCAGCGGGACAGTGGGCTATGGCTACACCTTC	CASGTVGYGYTF
TRBJ2-7	-	-	TRBV6-2/TRBV6-3	TGTGCCAGCAAGGGTTACGTGGGAGGAGCGGTCAACGAGCAGTACTTC	CASKGYVGGAVNEQYF
TRBJ2-7	-	many	TRBV6-5	TGTGCCAGCAGTTACCAAACAGGGTCCGAGCAGTACTTC	CASSYQTGSEQYF
TRBJ2-7	TRBD1	-	TRBV10-1	TGCGCCAGCAGCGAATACCGGGACAGGGACACCGGGAGAAGGCCCTACGAGCAGTACTTC	CASSEYRDRDTGRRPYEQYF
TRBJ2-1	TRBD2	-	TRBV7-2	TGTGCCAGCAGCAGTAGCGGGAGCTTCTACAATGAGCAGTTCTTC	CASSSSGSFYNEQFF
TRBJ2-1	TRBD2	many	TRBV3-1	TGTGCCAGCAGCCAAGGAGCGGGATGGGGCGATGAGCAGTTCTTC	CASSQGAGWGDEQFF
TRBJ2-1	TRBD1	many	TRBV29-1	TGCAGCGGCCAGACAGGGTCTGAGCAGTTCTTC	CSGQTGSEQFF
TRBJ1-2	-	many	TRBV28	TGTGCCACCGCCGGGACAACTAACTATGGCTACACCTTC	CATAGTTNYGYTF
TRBJ1-5	-	few	TRBV28	TGTGCCAGCAGCACCACCGGCAGGGGCCATCAGCCCCAGCATTTT	CASSTTGRGHQPQHF
TRBJ2-7	TRBD2	-	TRBV20-1	TGCAGTGCTAGAGATATAGAGCGGGAGGGGGCCTACGAGCAGTACTTC	CSARDIEREGAYEQYF
TRBJ2-7	TRBD1	-	TRBV5-1	TGCGCCAGCAAGGGTGGGACAGATAATTCCTACGAGCAGTACTTC	CASKGGTDNSYEQYF
TRBJ2-7	TRBD2	-	TRBV4-2	TGTGCCAGCAGCCCCCTAACTAGCGGGTACGAGCAGTACTTC	CASSPLTSGYEQYF
TRBJ2-2	-	-	TRBV5-1	TGCGCCAGCACCCCTAACTCCCGCCAGTTCGCGGGACGATCGAGCGACACCGGGGAGCTGTTTTTT	CASTPNSRQFAGRSSDTGELFF
TRBJ1-4	-	-	TRBV6-2/TRBV6-3	TGTGCCAGCCAGGGACAAAAACTGTTTTTT	CASQGQKLFF
TRBJ2-7	TRBD2	-	TRBV2	TGTGCTTACGGCGGGAGCTCCTACGAGCAGTACTTC	CAYGGSSYEQYF
TRBJ2-7	TRBD1	many	TRBV7-9	TGTGCCAGCAGCCAGGGACAGGGACGATCCGAGCAGTACTTC	CASSQGQGRSEQYF
TRBJ2-2	-	-	TRBV7-9	TGTGCCAGCACCTCAGAGTGGGAGCTGTTTTTT	CASTSEWELFF
TRBJ1-3	-	few	TRBV29-1	TGCAGCGTTTCGCTAGGCTCTGGAAACACCATATATTTT	CSVSLGSGNTIYF
TRBJ2-5	-	many	TRBV7-2	TGTGCCAGCAGCTTAGAGGGGGGGCTAGGAGAGACCCAGTACTTC	CASSLEGGLGETQYF
TRBJ1-1	TRBD1	many	TRBV12-5	TGTGCTAGTGCGGGACAGGCGAACACTGAAGCTTTCTTT	CASAGQANTEAFF
TRBJ2-7	TRBD1	few	TRBV10-3	TGTGTCATCAAAGGGACAGGGACGGAGAACGAGCAGTACTTC	CVIKGTGTENEQYF
TRBJ2-7	-	medium-sized	TRBV7-2	TGTGCCAGCAGCTTATACAGGGCGGGCTACGAGCAGTACTTC	CASSLYRAGYEQYF
TRBJ2-2	TRBD1	many	TRBV10-1	TGCGCCAGCAGCAAATACCGGGACAGGGACACCGGGGAGCTGTTTTTT	CASSKYRDRDTGELFF
TRBJ2-2	TRBD1	-	TRBV6-6	TGTGCCAGCAGTTCGGGGTTAGGGACAGCGAACACCGGGGAGCTGTTTTTT	CASSSGLGTANTGELFF
TRBJ2-3	TRBD1	-	TRBV20-1	TGCAGTGCTAGAAACAGGGGCCTAGATACGCAGTATTTT	CSARNRGLDTQYF
TRBJ2-1	-	-	TRBV11-2	TGTGTCAGCAGCCCGACAGCAGATGAGCAGTTCTTC	CVSSPTADEQFF
TRBJ1-1	-	few	TRBV6-1	TGTGCCAGCAGTGGACGGACAGCGGACGCTGAAGCCTTCTTT	CASSGRTADAEAFF
TRBJ1-1	-	-	TRBV6-1	TGTGCCAGCAGTGAAGGGGAGGCAGTGATCCGTCCTGAAGCTTTCTTT	CASSEGEAVIRPEAFF
TRBJ1-1	-	many	TRBV10-3	TGTGCCGCCGGAGGCCGGTTGAACACTGAAGCTTTCTTT	CAAGGRLNTEAFF
TRBJ1-3	-	-	TRBV11-2	TGTGCCAGCAGCCGCCGGGCCTCTATTTCTGGAAACACCATATATTTT	CASSRRASISGNTIYF
TRBJ1-1	-	few	TRBV19	TGTGCCAGTACCGCTAAAGCTTTCTTT	CASTAKAFF
TRBJ2-1	TRBD1	-	TRBV5-6	TGTGCCAGCAGCTACTGGGCCAGACAGGGACCCTACAATGAGCAGTTCTTC	CASSYWARQGPYNEQFF
TRBJ1-1	-	many	TRBV7-9	TGTGCCAGCAGGGGGGCAGGAATGGGGAACACTGAAGCTTTCTTT	CASRGAGMGNTEAFF
TRBJ1-2	-	many	TRBV28	TGTGCCAGCGGGCAGCCTCCTGTTGGCTACACCTTC	CASGQPPVGYTF
TRBJ2-1	-	few	TRBV6-5	TGTGCCAGCAGTTATACGTCTGGCTCGGGACGGGGCGACAATGAGCAGTTCTTC	CASSYTSGSGRGDNEQFF
TRBJ2-7	-	many	TRBV19	TGTGCCAGTAGCGCGGGACAGCGATTCTACGAGCAGTACTTC	CASSAGQRFYEQYF
TRBJ1-6	TRBD1	few	TRBV12-3/TRBV12-4	TGTGCCAGCAGTTTCCGGACAGGGGGCTACAATTCACCCCTCCACTTT	CASSFRTGGYNSPLHF
TRBJ2-7	TRBD2	many	TRBV20-1	TGCAGTGCTAGAGAGCGGGAGTACGAGCAGTACTTC	CSAREREYEQYF
TRBJ1-5	-	-	TRBV20-1	TGCAGTGCTGACAGACAACTCAATCAGCCCCAGCATTTT	CSADRQLNQPQHF
TRBJ2-1	-	-	TRBV20-1	TGCAGTGCCTTAAGTCGAGGGGCCGATGAGCAGTTCTTC	CSALSRGADEQFF
TRBJ2-3	-	few	TRBV6-2/TRBV6-3	TGTGCCAGCAGTTACTCCCCTGTCATATTAAGAGATACGCAGTATTTT	CASSYSPVILRDTQYF
TRBJ2-1	-	many	TRBV4-3	TGCGCCAGCAGCCCAGAGACCCGGGACTCCCAGTTCTTC	CASSPETRDSQFF
TRBJ2-5	-	many	TRBV7-2	TGTGCCAGCAGCAAAGTCCAGGGAAGGGAGACCCAGTACTTC	CASSKVQGRETQYF
TRBJ1-1	-	few	TRBV28	TGTGCCAGCAGTTTAGCAGGGATCGGGGACCTTCGCATGAACACTGAAGCTTTCTTT	CASSLAGIGDLRMNTEAFF
TRBJ2-2	-	many	TRBV28	TGTGCCAGCAGTTTATCACAGGGATTAGGTACTGGGGAGCTGTTTTTT	CASSLSQGLGTGELFF
TRBJ1-1	-	few	TRBV10-2	TGCGCCAGCAGTGAGGGTCCCATGAACACTGAAGCTTTCTTT	CASSEGPMNTEAFF
TRBJ1-1	-	many	TRBV2	TGTGCCAGCAGTGAAGGCGGGAGGTCGGGGGGGATGGACACTGAAGCTTTCTTT	CASSEGGRSGGMDTEAFF
TRBJ1-2	-	few	TRBV30	TGTGCCTGGAGTGTCAGGAGTTATGGCTACACCTTC	CAWSVRSYGYTF
TRBJ1-2	-	few	TRBV24-1	TGTGCCACCAGACCGGGACTGGGATCTGTTGCCACCTTC	CATRPGLGSVATF
TRBJ1-4	-	many	TRBV7-2	TGTGCCAGCAGCTTAGTTTGGCAAACTAATGAAAAACTGTTTTTT	CASSLVWQTNEKLFF
TRBJ1-1	TRBD1	-	TRBV6-1	TGTGCCAGCAGCCGAGACAGGGTAAGGGGTGAAGCTTTCTTT	CASSRDRVRGEAFF